This TCR beta chain was documented in a study of blood T cell repertoires in COVID-19 (TCRdb year 2020). About the full investigation: Samples covering the acute and convalescent phases of COVID-19 were provided by collaborators in the United States, Italy and Spain. The repertoires were released in a freely available public database meant as a resource for research on the immune response to SARS-CoV-2. The material from the prospective study consisted of cDNA or gDNA derived from T cells, B-cell-depleted T cells, or PBMCs. Nearly every sample came with metadata listing a de-identified subject ID, COVID-19 status, age in years and sex. Samples came from the ongoing ImmuneRACE study (first 160 participants) plus 1,254 subjects from 6 global collaborators. Subjects who had been exposed to COVID-19, were actively infected with it, or had recovered from it provided the deeply sampled blood TCRbeta repertoires that made up the dataset. Where HLA class I and class II types were available, the types were taken from metadata supplied by the sample provider, not from assay-based typing.

Turning to this clone: Its antigen specificity is not known. Qualities for individual bases were not recorded, and no much larger clone is one base off.

Results the study describes overall, beyond this receptor: The amount of clinical and demographic metadata varied by source and participant and was provided uncurated.

In Seattle, one collaborating source enrolled patients while the infection was active and tracked those patients longitudinally over the course of disease. Collaborating institutions collected whole blood in K2EDTA tubes following their own protocols. For TCRbeta analysis, collaborators shipped samples in one of three forms: frozen whole blood, isolated PBMCs, or DNA extracted from either of those sample types. TCRbeta CDR3 regions were amplified from genomic DNA using the immunoSEQ Assay, a bias-controlled multiplex PCR. Per the original workflow: The number of nucleated cells in each sample was estimated by amplification of reference gene primers within the assay. To quantify the absolute abundance of each unique TCRbeta CDR3 rearrangement, sequence reads were collapsed and filtered. Productive Simpson clonality was computed per sample as the square root of Simpson's diversity index over productive rearrangements. Here the immuneACCESS table is served through TCRdb, limited to in-frame sequences with V and J called. Missing clones are a known gap in these copies; in checked studies unresolved V genes cover under half, and the rest lacks a known reason. V, J and clone size are taken as reported in that table, and D and trimming were inferred from the DNA itself. The table for this sample lists hundreds of thousands of clones; over 75% of them were counted only once. The top ten clones comprise about 2.3% of the sample.

Reading from cysteine to phenylalanine, the CDR3 counts 14 amino acids. Kept here is only the CDR3 DNA, which spans 42 bases and is read in frame from base 1. Between the V and J ends, shortened by 2 bases and 1 base respectively, the junction contains 8 bases. CDR1 LGHNA and CDR2 YNFKEQ were looked up in the germline V gene. The sequence derives from a woman aged 55-75 years with COVID-19, enrolled during active disease. What was sequenced was peripheral blood. The V and J genes are TRBV4-2 and TRBJ1-1; the best D guess is TRBD1, with 5 bases matching. The bases are TGTGCCAGCAGCCAACAAACAGGGAACACTGAAGCTTTCTTT. This gives the protein CASSQQTGNTEAFF.